The 26 T cell receptor beta chains reported below all come from one sample, sequenced in a study of T cell responses to AZD1222 COVID-19 vaccine. TCRdb keeps only in-frame clones here, not all; method: immunoSEQ multiplex PCR. The repertoire holds 150,000 to 250,000 clones, roughly 92% seen once, with about 1% in the top ten. The sequencing here drew on peripheral blood, taken 28 days after the second AZD1222 dose. Receptors originate from an adult who received the AZD1222 COVID-19 vaccine.

This clone was counted once. The chain links TRBV2 to TRBJ1-1, with D unclear. The CDR3 spans 12 residues. Trimming took off 6 bases at V and 4 bases at J, with 9 bases between the two ends. Germline CDR1 reads SNHLY; CDR2 reads FYNNEI. The DNA for the CDR3 is TGTGCCAGCAGCGTCACAGTCACTGAAGCTTTCTTT. Protein sequence: CASSVTVTEAFF.

The V call is TRBV19, the J call TRBJ1-5; D may be TRBD1 (6 bases). CDR1 and CDR2 from the germline V gene are LNHDA and SQIVND (reference sequence). V gave up 6 bases and J gave up 5 bases, with 11 bases separating them. The CDR3 extends over 13 amino acids. CDR3 residues: CASRWGQDQPQHF. CDR3 nucleotide sequence: TGTGCCAGTAGATGGGGGCAAGATCAGCCCCAGCATTTT. Full variable domain (outside the CDR3, taken from reference TRBV19 and TRBJ1-5): DGGITQSPKYLFRKEGQNVTLSCEQNLNHDAMYWYRQDPGQGLRLIYYSQIVNDFQKGDIAEGYSVSREKKESFPLTVTSAQKNPTAFYLCASRWGQDQPQHFGDGTRLSIL.

The chain carries TRBV24-1 and TRBJ2-5; possibly TRBD2 for D (6 bases). Germline values: CDR1 KGHDR, CDR2 SFDVKD. The CDR3 runs to 13 residues. Trimming removed 9 bases from V and 4 bases from J, with 14 bases in between. CDR3 sequence (DNA): TGTGCCACCTCAGCAGCCGGGGGAGAGACCCAGTACTTC. Protein product: CATSAAGGETQYF.

The J gene is TRBJ1-4, the V gene TRBV6-1; no firm D call. The germline V and J ends were trimmed by 3 bases and 4 bases, with 15 bases remaining between them. This CDR3 is built from 16 residues. CDR1 is MNHNS and CDR2 is SASEGT in the germline V gene. The CDR3 is CASSEVPQGYNEKLFF. The DNA for the CDR3 is TGTGCCAGCAGTGAGGTCCCACAAGGTTATAATGAAAAACTGTTTTTT.

The chain links TRBV10-3 to TRBJ1-3; D is unresolved. Trimming cost V 4 bases and J 4 bases, with 11 bases left between them. In germline, CDR1 is ENHRY, CDR2 SYGVKD. CDR3 length: 14 amino acids. The CDR3 region has the DNA TGTGCCATCAGTGCCCTGCAGGCCGGAAACACCATATATTTT. Translated: CAISALQAGNTIYF.

The chain is built from TRBV14 and TRBJ1-6, with 10 bases that match TRBD1. The CDR3 totals 24 residues. Losses at the gene ends were 2 bases for V and 0 bases for J; bases not matched to a gene: 22. Germline values: CDR1 SGHDN, CDR2 FVKESK. CDR3 amino acids: CASSQIDPRDRGRVLSSYNSPLHF. The CDR3 DNA reads as TGTGCCAGCAGCCAAATCGACCCTCGGGACAGGGGTCGCGTCCTTAGCTCCTATAATTCACCCCTCCACTTT. The whole variable domain, remainder taken from reference TRBV14 and TRBJ1-6, is EAGVTQFPSHSVIEKGQTVTLRCDPISGHDNLYWYRRVMGKEIKFLLHFVKESKQDESGMPNNRFLAERTGGTYSTLKVQPAELEDSGVYFCASSQIDPRDRGRVLSSYNSPLHFGNGTRLTVT.

This chain joins TRBV2 and TRBJ2-5; the D is unclear. CDR3 length: 14 residues. V shed 2 bases and J shed 4 bases, with 11 bases lying between them. CDR1 SNHLY and CDR2 FYNNEI come from the germline V gene. The CDR3 protein is CASSEPLVGETQYF. In nucleotides, the CDR3 is TGTGCCAGCAGTGAACCGTTAGTGGGAGAGACCCAGTACTTC.

The V gene is TRBV27, the J gene TRBJ1-5; TRBD1 matches 9 bases. The CDR3 is 15 amino acids. Looked up from germline, CDR1 is MNHEY and CDR2 is SMNVEV (reference sequence). V was clipped by 7 bases and J by 5 bases; unmatched bases: 9. The CDR3 nucleotides are TGTGCCAGCATTTGTCAGGGACAGGGATATCAGCCCCAGCATTTT. Translating gives CASICQGQGYQPQHF.

The V and J genes are TRBV20-1 and TRBJ1-4; possible D gene TRBD1, 5 bases. Germline V gene lookup returns CDR1 DFQATT and CDR2 SNEGSKA (reference sequence). The length of the CDR3 is 15 residues. V was trimmed by 3 bases and J by 7 bases, leaving 18 bases between them. CDR3: CSASRDSPRSEKLFF. The CDR3 nucleotides are TGCAGTGCTAGTCGTGACAGCCCGAGGTCTGAAAAACTGTTTTTT.

The chain uses TRBV10-3 and TRBJ2-7; 7 bases line up with TRBD1. Trimming cost V 10 bases and J 2 bases; bases outside gene matches: 5. The germline CDR1 and CDR2 sequences are ENHRY and SYGVKD. This CDR3 has 12 amino acids. CDR3 in amino acids: CATKDRTYEQYF. The CDR3 DNA reads TGTGCCACTAAGGACAGGACCTACGAGCAGTACTTC.

The chain links TRBV6-5 to TRBJ1-2; the match to TRBD1 covers 8 bases. The CDR3 sequence is 14 residues long. J lost 4 bases, V lost 5 bases, and 6 bases had no gene match. Germline CDR1 and CDR2: MNHEY and SVGAGI. The CDR3 DNA is TGTGCCAGCAGTCCGCCGGACAGGGTCTATGGCTACACCTTC. This gives the protein CASSPPDRVYGYTF.

The chain joins TRBV6-5 to TRBJ1-1; 8 nucleotides agree with TRBD1. The CDR3 totals 15 residues. Looked up from germline, CDR1 is MNHEY and CDR2 is SVGAGI. V shed 2 bases and J 4 bases; nucleotides not matched to a gene: 6. The CDR3 sequence: CASSYVVTGGTEAFF. The DNA for the CDR3 is TGTGCCAGCAGTTACGTCGTCACAGGGGGCACTGAAGCTTTCTTT.

The J gene is TRBJ1-1, the V gene TRBV9, with D tentatively TRBD1 (5 bases). Trimming cost V 4 bases and J 2 bases, with 12 bases left between them. The length of the CDR3 is 14 residues. Per the germline V gene, CDR1 is SGDLS and CDR2 is YYNGEE. The CDR3 loop is CASSNPGPNTEAFF. For the CDR3, the DNA is TGTGCCAGCAGCAATCCGGGACCTAACACTGAAGCTTTCTTT.

V and J are TRBV6-1 and TRBJ1-2; 12 bases are a match to TRBD1. The CDR3 runs 15 residues. Germline V gene lookup returns CDR1 MNHNS and CDR2 SASEGT. V shed 3 bases and J 8 bases; nucleotides not matched to a gene: 7. The CDR3 nucleotides read TGTGCCAGCAGTGAGACCGGGACAGGGGGCAGAGGCTACACCTTC. Encoded protein: CASSETGTGGRGYTF.

J is TRBJ2-1 and V is TRBV3-1 (or the pseudogene TRBV3-2); 8 nucleotides agree with TRBD1. V gave up 6 bases and J gave up 5 bases; unmatched junction bases: 9. Per germline, CDR1 LGHDT and CDR2 YNNKEL (reference sequence). There are 15 residues in the CDR3. In DNA form, the CDR3 reads TGTGCCAGCAGACAGGGACAGGTGCGTGACAATGAGCAGTTCTTC. Protein sequence: CASRQGQVRDNEQFF.

This sequence joins TRBV28 and TRBJ1-1, with 9 nucleotides matching TRBD1. The germline V gene has CDR1 MDHEN and CDR2 SYDVKM. J gave up 0 bases and V 6 bases, and 8 bases lay outside the gene matches. This CDR3 comprises 16 residues. DNA of the CDR3: TGTGCCAGCAGAATAAACAGGGGGCGCCTGAACACTGAAGCTTTCTTT. Its translation is CASRINRGRLNTEAFF.

This chain connects TRBV27 to TRBJ1-6; tentative D call: TRBD1 (5 bases). The CDR3 sequence is 15 residues long. The V end was cut by 5 bases, the J end by 3 bases, with 11 bases between. Germline V gene lookup returns CDR1 MNHEY and CDR2 SMNVEV (reference sequence). CDR3 coding DNA: TGTGCCAGCAGTCGAACGGGACTCTATAATTCACCCCTCCACTTT. Translation: CASSRTGLYNSPLHF.

The chain uses TRBV11-3 and TRBJ2-3, with D unclear. V was shortened by 0 bases and J by 0 bases, with 10 bases between the two germline ends. The CDR3 runs 16 residues. CDR1 is SGHNT, CDR2 YENEEA, per germline. This CDR3 reads CASSLDSGLSTDTQYF. The CDR3 coding sequence is TGTGCCAGCAGCTTAGATTCCGGCCTAAGCACAGATACGCAGTATTTT.

V gene TRBV30 combines with J gene TRBJ1-5, with D unresolved. Germline loops: CDR1 GTSNPN, CDR2 SVGIG (reference sequence). This CDR3 is built from 12 residues. The ends were cut back, 2 bases at V and 4 bases at J, with 6 bases in the middle. The CDR3 DNA reads as TGTGCCTGGAGTTCCCAGAATCAGCCCCAGCATTTT. This codes for CAWSSQNQPQHF.

This clone was observed a single time. CDR3 protein: CASSFGTDTGELFF. For the CDR3, the DNA is TGTGCCAGCAGCTTCGGGACAGACACCGGGGAGCTGTTTTTT. V gene TRBV7-3 combines with J gene TRBJ2-2, with 7 bases fitting TRBD1. Germline CDR1 and CDR2: SGHTA and FQGTGA. The ends lost 3 bases at V and 3 bases at J; junction bases unmatched: 1. The CDR3 has 14 residues.

This chain connects TRBV7-9 to TRBJ1-2; D might be TRBD1 (6 bases). The CDR3 runs 13 residues. V lost 8 bases and J 6 bases, leaving 16 bases between the germline ends. Germline V gene lookup returns CDR1 SEHNR and CDR2 FQNEAQ (reference sequence). CDR3 bases: TGTGCCAGCCCGGACTCAACAGGGAATGGCTACACCTTC. Amino acid sequence: CASPDSTGNGYTF.

The J gene is TRBJ1-1, the V gene TRBV3-1 (or the pseudogene TRBV3-2); no clear D. The CDR3 length is 14 residues. V was shortened by 1 base and J by 1 base, with 7 bases between the two germline ends. Germline CDR1 is LGHDT and CDR2 is YNNKEL (reference sequence). The CDR3 DNA follows: TGTGCCAGCAGCCAAGGAAGATGGAACACTGAAGCTTTCTTT. As protein: CASSQGRWNTEAFF.

The CDR3: CASSKGTSAPGETQYF. The CDR3 coding sequence is TGTGCCAGCAGCAAGGGGACTAGCGCTCCCGGGGAGACCCAGTACTTC. This chain uses TRBV5-4 with TRBJ2-5; 10 positions match TRBD2. This CDR3 is built from 16 residues. The V gene end was trimmed by 4 bases and the J gene end by 5 bases; junction bases not matched to a gene: 11. Germline V gene data show CDR1 as SGHNT and CDR2 as YYREEE (reference sequence). The full variable domain, rest sourced from reference TRBV5-4 and TRBJ2-5, is ETGVTQSPTHLIKTRGQQVTLRCSSQSGHNTVSWYQQALGQGPQFIFQYYREEENGRGNFPPRFSGLQFPNYSSELNVNALELDDSALYLCASSKGTSAPGETQYFGPGTRLLVL.

The chain is built from TRBV30 and TRBJ1-5; D is unclear. The germline V gene encodes CDR1 GTSNPN and CDR2 SVGIG (reference sequence). This CDR3 is 15 amino acids long. V was shortened by 0 bases and J by 4 bases, with 13 bases between the two germline ends. The CDR3 DNA follows: TGTGCCTGGAGTGTACAAGGGCAGGTGAATCAGCCCCAGCATTTT. Translation: CAWSVQGQVNQPQHF.

V usage is TRBV27 and J usage is TRBJ2-1, with TRBD2 identical over 8 bases. The CDR3 length is 15 residues. Germline CDR1 reads MNHEY; CDR2 reads SMNVEV (reference sequence). J gave up 2 bases and V 2 bases, and 2 bases lay outside the gene matches. DNA of the CDR3: TGTGCCAGCAGTTTAGCGGGGGGCGCCTACAATGAGCAGTTCTTC. Residues: CASSLAGGAYNEQFF.

J is TRBJ2-5 and V is TRBV9; tentatively, D is TRBD1 (5 bases). Deletions cut 4 bases from V and 2 bases from J, with 15 bases between. This CDR3 is built from 15 residues. CDR1 and CDR2 from the germline V gene are SGDLS and YYNGEE. The DNA for the CDR3 is TGTGCCAGCAGCAACCTGGCAGGGAATCAAGAGACCCAGTACTTC. Translation gives CASSNLAGNQETQYF.